This TCR beta chain was captured by sequencing in a study of blood T cells in healthy people across ages. This clonotype came up many times. Its antigen is not known. Then a second PCR, running about 6 to 11 cycles, was carried out with a sample-barcoded 5' primer and a J-beta primer mix. Every cDNA molecule carried a tag from a template-switch adaptor bearing 12 random nucleotides. TCRdb re-derived calls from the 5' RACE reads in MiXCR, one entry per CDR3 protein. The sample shows over a million distinct CDR3 sequences, 35% to 55% of them seen only once. CDR1 and CDR2 from the germline V gene are SGHTA and FQGNSA. CDR3 size: 12 residues. Trimming took 1 base from V and 6 from J, leaving 6 bases between them. Study-wide results and caveats: Calculation of diversity from one million T cells yielded estimates considered to be underestimates. TCR beta diversity correlated strongly with naive T cell percentage.

Sequenced input: blood. J is TRBJ1-2 and V is TRBV7-2; a weak D match, TRBD1 (6 bases). This TCR was recovered from a woman aged 55-69 years in good health. The CDR3 reads CASSLGTDGYTF. CDR3 sequence (DNA): TGTGCCAGCAGCTTAGGGACAGATGGCTACACCTTC.